This is a list of T cell receptor beta chains from one sample in a study of blood T cell repertoires in COVID-19. The protocol was immunoSEQ multiplex PCR, while the TCRdb copy is restricted to in-frame clones and leaves out a portion. There are 180,000 or so clones in the sample; roughly 84% occur only once, and about 5% lies in the top ten. The specimen sequenced was peripheral blood. These receptors came from a woman aged 80 or older with acute or convalescent COVID-19. Each CDR3 is given with its conserved first and last residue. A D gene is named only where the DNA matches it firmly. Clone size is shown for a subset of rows, as once, few, many or a class of expanded clone.

CASPRGTRSPYEQYF | TGTGCCAGCCCTCGGGGGACTAGGAGCCCCTACGAGCAGTACTTC | 15 | - | - | TRBJ2-7 | TRBV21-1
CATSGGVADTQYF | TGTGCCACCAGTGGTGGAGTTGCAGATACGCAGTATTTT | 13 | - | - | TRBJ2-3 | TRBV24-1
CASSLGDSNNSPLHF | TGTGCCAGCAGCTTGGGGGACAGCAATAATTCACCCCTCCACTTT | 15 | TRBD1 | - | TRBJ1-6 | TRBV5-6
CASSLMGRQAGYTF | TGTGCCAGTAGTTTGATGGGGCGACAGGCGGGCTACACCTTC | 14 | - | - | TRBJ1-2 | TRBV19
CASRVSVLLNTEAFF | TGTGCCAGCAGGGTCAGTGTATTGTTGAACACTGAAGCTTTCTTT | 15 | - | - | TRBJ1-1 | TRBV28
CASSSEGQGAGNTIYF | TGCGCCAGCAGCTCGGAGGGACAGGGGGCTGGAAACACCATATATTTT | 16 | TRBD1 | once | TRBJ1-3 | TRBV5-1
CASAGGRRETQYF | TGCGCCAGTGCAGGGGGCCGCCGGGAGACCCAGTACTTC | 13 | TRBD1 | - | TRBJ2-5 | TRBV5-1
CASSVAGTPLFGEQYF | TGTGCCAGCAGCGTAGCTGGGACTCCTCTTTTCGGCGAGCAGTACTTC | 16 | - | - | TRBJ2-7 | TRBV9
CASSLVGSGSYNEQFF | TGTGCCAGCAGCTTAGTCGGTAGCGGGTCCTACAATGAGCAGTTCTTC | 16 | TRBD2 | - | TRBJ2-1 | TRBV7-2
CASSLGQLSNQPQHF | TGCGCCAGCAGCCTTGGACAGCTTAGCAATCAGCCCCAGCATTTT | 15 | - | - | TRBJ1-5 | TRBV5-1
CASSLEHMNTEAFF | TGCGCCAGCAGCTTGGAACACATGAACACTGAAGCTTTCTTT | 14 | - | - | TRBJ1-1 | TRBV5-1
CASSQEERAYNEQFF | TGCGCCAGCAGCCAAGAAGAGAGGGCCTACAATGAGCAGTTCTTC | 15 | - | - | TRBJ2-1 | TRBV4-3
CASSSATAYSYNEQFF | TGTGCCAGCAGCTCCGCCACAGCTTACTCCTACAATGAGCAGTTCTTC | 16 | - | few | TRBJ2-1 | TRBV28
CASSEGLFSYEQYF | TGTGCCAGCAGTGAAGGACTCTTCTCCTACGAGCAGTACTTC | 14 | - | - | TRBJ2-7 | TRBV2
CASSLGADYEQYF | TGTGCCAGCAGTTTAGGCGCCGACTACGAGCAGTACTTC | 13 | - | - | TRBJ2-7 | TRBV12-3/TRBV12-4
CASRSSTGNYGYTF | TGTGCCAGCAGATCATCGACAGGGAACTATGGCTACACCTTC | 14 | TRBD1 | - | TRBJ1-2 | TRBV6-5
CASSLVTQRARGETQYF | TGTGCCAGCAGCTTAGTAACCCAGCGGGCTCGAGGAGAGACCCAGTACTTC | 17 | - | - | TRBJ2-5 | TRBV7-2
CASSGPSGGELSF | TGTGCCAGCTCCGGACCGTCCGGGGGGGAGCTGTCTTTT | 13 | TRBD2 | - | TRBJ2-2 | TRBV18
CASSFIVRGSYEQYF | TGTGCCAGCAGTTTTATCGTCCGGGGCTCCTACGAGCAGTACTTC | 15 | - | few | TRBJ2-7 | TRBV27
CASSLDRIPSEQYF | TGTGCCAGCAGCTTAGACCGAATTCCTAGCGAGCAGTACTTC | 14 | - | - | TRBJ2-7 | TRBV7-2
CASRSPLTEAFF | TGTGCCAGCAGGTCCCCCCTCACTGAAGCTTTCTTT | 12 | - | once | TRBJ1-1 | TRBV7-9
CATSGRRGTAYNEQFF | TGTGCCACCAGTGGACGGAGAGGGACTGCCTACAATGAGCAGTTCTTC | 16 | - | - | TRBJ2-1 | TRBV24-1
CASSSQRQDTQYF | TGTGCCAGCAGCTCCCAGAGACAGGATACGCAGTATTTT | 13 | - | - | TRBJ2-3 | TRBV7-9
CASSETRGLGNTIYF | TGTGCCAGCAGTGAAACGCGGGGGCTTGGAAACACCATATATTTT | 15 | - | - | TRBJ1-3 | TRBV2
CASSQGLQHYGYTF | TGTGCCAGCAGCCAAGGGCTCCAACACTATGGCTACACCTTC | 14 | - | - | TRBJ1-2 | TRBV4-2
CASSIPGTDTQYF | TGTGCCAGCAGTATACCAGGGACAGATACGCAGTATTTT | 13 | - | - | TRBJ2-3 | TRBV6-5
CASSYLRGQPQHF | TGTGCCAGCAGTTACCTCCGAGGGCAGCCCCAGCATTTT | 13 | - | once | TRBJ1-5 | TRBV6-5